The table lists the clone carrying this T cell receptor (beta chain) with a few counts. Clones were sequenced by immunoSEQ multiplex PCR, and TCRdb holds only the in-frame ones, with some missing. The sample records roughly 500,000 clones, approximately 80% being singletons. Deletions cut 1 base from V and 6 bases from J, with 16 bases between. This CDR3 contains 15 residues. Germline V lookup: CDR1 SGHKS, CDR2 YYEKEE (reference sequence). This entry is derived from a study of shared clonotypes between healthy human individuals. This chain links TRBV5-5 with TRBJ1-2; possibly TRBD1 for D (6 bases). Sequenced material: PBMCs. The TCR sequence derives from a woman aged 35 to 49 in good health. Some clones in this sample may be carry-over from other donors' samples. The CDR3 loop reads CASSLSPTGKDGYTF. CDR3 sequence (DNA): TGTGCCAGCAGCTTGTCGCCAACAGGGAAGGATGGCTACACCTTC.